One sample yielded the 4 T cell receptor beta chains listed below, sequenced in a study of T-cell memory formation after mild COVID-19. TCRdb processed the 5' RACE reads anew with MiXCR; each CDR3 protein has one entry. The table has approximately 340,000 distinct CDR3 sequences, about a sixth seen once. The sequenced sample was PBMCs or a T cell subset sorted from them (not recorded which). These receptors were obtained from a man younger than 35 who had mild COVID-19 (a few samples of this study predate the infection). Cell type and time point are not known.

This clonotype showed up just a few times. The chain recombines TRBV7-9 with TRBJ1-5, with D perhaps matching TRBD1 (6 bases). Trimming cost V 4 bases and J 5 bases, with 9 bases left between them. The CDR3 is 13 amino acids. In germline, CDR1 is SEHNR, CDR2 FQNEAQ (reference sequence). The CDR3 sequence is CASSSDSYQPQHF. The DNA of the CDR3 is TGTGCCAGCAGCTCGGACAGTTATCAGCCCCAGCATTTT.

The genes are TRBV20-1 and TRBJ2-2; no clear D gene. The CDR3 length is 14 residues. Trimming removed 0 bases from V and 8 bases from J, with 13 bases in between. The V gene's germline CDR1 is DFQATT and CDR2 SNEGSKA (reference sequence). This chain's CDR3 is CSARDHANLGELFF. The CDR3 DNA reads TGCAGTGCTAGAGATCACGCTAATTTAGGGGAGCTGTTTTTT.

The chain is built from TRBV5-1 and TRBJ1-6; D remains unclear. V was pared by 4 bases and J by 7 bases, with 9 bases between. CDR3 length: 13 amino acids. The germline V gene encodes CDR1 SGHRS and CDR2 YFSETQ. Here the CDR3 reads CASSGGENSPLHF. The CDR3 DNA is TGCGCCAGCAGCGGTGGGGAAAATTCACCCCTCCACTTT.

The rearrangement links TRBV20-1 to TRBJ1-2, with 8 bases fitting TRBD1. The CDR3 has 14 residues. Germline assignment: CDR1 DFQATT and CDR2 SNEGSKA (reference sequence). The V and J ends lost 1 base and 4 bases, in that order; junction bases with no gene match: 5. In DNA, the CDR3 is TGCAGTGCTAGAGTACAGGGGGTAGTCTATGGCTACACCTTC. Translation: CSARVQGVVYGYTF.